Listed here are 4 T cell receptor beta chains from one sample, sequenced in a study of blood T cells in healthy people across ages. The second PCR ran about 6 to 12 cycles with a sample-barcoded 5' primer and J-beta primers. TCRdb re-called the 5' RACE reads with MiXCR, one entry per CDR3 protein. The sample carries a few hundred thousand distinct CDR3 sequences, approximately 51% recorded once. Input material: blood. The receptors were gathered from a man aged 55 to 70 in good health.

This chain links TRBV3-1 with TRBJ2-4; possible D gene TRBD1, 6 bases. CDR1 and CDR2 (germline): LGHDT, YNNKEL (reference sequence). The CDR3 consists of 14 residues. With 1 base removed from V and 8 bases from J, the gap between germline ends came to 12 bases. Here the CDR3 reads CASSQGGGLDIQYF. Here the CDR3 DNA reads TGTGCCAGCAGCCAAGGAGGGGGTCTCGACATTCAGTACTTC.

This chain joins TRBV25-1 and TRBJ1-6, with D uncertain. V was clipped by 3 bases and J by 5 bases, with 8 bases between them. Germline CDR1 MGHDK, CDR2 SYGVNS. The CDR3 length is 14 residues. The DNA for the CDR3 is TGTGCCAGCAGTGAGCCTAGCGATAATTCACCCCTCCACTTT. It specifies CASSEPSDNSPLHF.

V gene TRBV29-1 combines with J gene TRBJ2-5; TRBD1 or TRBD2 may be the D gene (5 bases each). The CDR3 covers 12 residues. Germline lookup yields CDR1 SQVTM and CDR2 ANQGSEA. V lost 5 bases, J lost 5 bases, and 12 bases lay in between. DNA of the CDR3: TGCAGCGTTAGAGGGACCGGTGAGACCCAGTACTTC. Its protein is CSVRGTGETQYF.

V and J are TRBV20-1 and TRBJ2-5; D is undetermined. TRBJ2-7 matches the DNA end more closely, so the J call is doubtful. The CDR3 has 12 residues. Looked up from germline, CDR1 is DFQATT and CDR2 is SNEGSKA (reference sequence). The DNA of the CDR3 is TGCAGTGCTAGATTCGTCCCCTACGAGCAGTACTTC. Its translation: CSARFVPYEQYF.